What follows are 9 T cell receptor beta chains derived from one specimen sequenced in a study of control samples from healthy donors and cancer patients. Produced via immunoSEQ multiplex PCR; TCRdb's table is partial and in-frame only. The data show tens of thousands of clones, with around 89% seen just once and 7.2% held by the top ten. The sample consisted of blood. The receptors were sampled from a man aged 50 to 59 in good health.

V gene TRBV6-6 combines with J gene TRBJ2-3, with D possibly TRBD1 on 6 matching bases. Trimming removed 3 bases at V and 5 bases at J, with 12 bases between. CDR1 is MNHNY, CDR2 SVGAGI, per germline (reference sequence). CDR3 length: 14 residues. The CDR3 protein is CASSYQGWGDTQYF. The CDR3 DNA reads TGTGCCAGCAGTTATCAGGGGTGGGGAGATACGCAGTATTTT.

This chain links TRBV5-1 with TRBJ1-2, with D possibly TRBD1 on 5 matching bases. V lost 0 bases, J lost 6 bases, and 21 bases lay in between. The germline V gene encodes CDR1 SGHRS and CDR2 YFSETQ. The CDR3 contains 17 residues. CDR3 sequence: CASSLGTRGPGTDGYTF. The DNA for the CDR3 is TGCGCCAGCAGCTTGGGGACCCGGGGCCCGGGTACGGATGGCTACACCTTC.

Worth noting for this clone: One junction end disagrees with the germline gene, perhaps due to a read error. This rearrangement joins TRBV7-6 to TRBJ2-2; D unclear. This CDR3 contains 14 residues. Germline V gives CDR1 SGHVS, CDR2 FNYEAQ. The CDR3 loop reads CASSLVRYTEELFF. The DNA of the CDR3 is TGTGCCAGCAGCTTAGTGAGGTACACCGAGGAGCTGTTTTTT.

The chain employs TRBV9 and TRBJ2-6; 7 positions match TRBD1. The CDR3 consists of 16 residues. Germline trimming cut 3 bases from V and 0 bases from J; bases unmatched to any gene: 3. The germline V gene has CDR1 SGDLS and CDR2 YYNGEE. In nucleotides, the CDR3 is TGTGCCAGCAGCGCTCACAGGGGCTCTGGGGCCAACGTCCTGACTTTC. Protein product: CASSAHRGSGANVLTF.

CDR3 amino acids: CASSINRGREQFF. The CDR3, as DNA: TGTGCCAGCAGCATAAACAGGGGACGAGAGCAGTTCTTC. The genes are TRBV2 and TRBJ2-1; 7 nucleotides match TRBD1. Germline trimming cut 6 bases from V and 10 bases from J; bases unmatched to any gene: 9. CDR3 length: 13 residues. Germline CDR1 is SNHLY and CDR2 is FYNNEI.

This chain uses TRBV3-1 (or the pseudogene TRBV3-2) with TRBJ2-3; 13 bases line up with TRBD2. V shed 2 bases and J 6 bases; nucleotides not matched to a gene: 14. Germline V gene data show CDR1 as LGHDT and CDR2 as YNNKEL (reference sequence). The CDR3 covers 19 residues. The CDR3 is CASSQRFPGLAGFGDTQYF. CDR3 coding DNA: TGTGCCAGCAGCCAACGGTTCCCGGGACTAGCGGGGTTTGGGGATACGCAGTATTTT.

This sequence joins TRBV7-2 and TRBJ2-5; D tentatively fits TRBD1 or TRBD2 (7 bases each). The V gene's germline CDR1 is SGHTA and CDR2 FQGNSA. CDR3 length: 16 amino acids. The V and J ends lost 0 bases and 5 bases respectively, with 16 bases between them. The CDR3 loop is CASSLAGPRGGETQYF. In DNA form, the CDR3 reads TGTGCCAGCAGCTTAGCCGGTCCCAGGGGGGGGGAGACCCAGTACTTC.

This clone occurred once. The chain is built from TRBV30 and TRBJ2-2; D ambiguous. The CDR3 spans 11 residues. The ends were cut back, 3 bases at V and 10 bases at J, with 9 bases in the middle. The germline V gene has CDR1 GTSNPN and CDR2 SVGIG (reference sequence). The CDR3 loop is CAWRYAAELFF. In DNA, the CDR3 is TGTGCCTGGAGATATGCAGCGGAGCTGTTTTTT. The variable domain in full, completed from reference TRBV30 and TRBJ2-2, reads SQTIHQWPATLVQPVGSPLSLECTVEGTSNPNLYWYRQAAGRGLQLLFYSVGIGQISSEVPQNLSASRPQDRQFILSSKKLLLSDSGFYLCAWRYAAELFFGEGSRLTVL.

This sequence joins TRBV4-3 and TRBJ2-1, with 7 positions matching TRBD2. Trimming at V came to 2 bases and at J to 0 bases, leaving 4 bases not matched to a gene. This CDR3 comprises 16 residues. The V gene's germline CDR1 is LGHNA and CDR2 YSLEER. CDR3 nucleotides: TGCGCCAGCAGCCAACGAGCGGGACTCTCCTACAATGAGCAGTTCTTC. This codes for CASSQRAGLSYNEQFF.